This T cell receptor beta chain appears in the sequencing data of a study of blood T cells in healthy people across ages. Study-wide findings and caveats: PBMCs were not sorted, which prevented a conclusive comparison of naive versus antigen-experienced cells. Naive CD4+ cell counts and diversity both ran higher in long-lived than in aged donors.

V was shortened by 3 bases and J by 0 bases, with 8 bases between the two germline ends. The CDR3 has 13 amino acids. Germline V gene data show CDR1 as DFQATT and CDR2 as SNEGSKA (reference sequence). Next came a second PCR, run for roughly 7 to 12 cycles, which used a sample-barcoded 5' primer along with a J-beta primer mix. One entry per CDR3 protein results from TCRdb running MiXCR on the 5' RACE reads. The sample carries roughly 1,000,000 distinct CDR3 sequences, almost 25% recorded once. The table lists this clonotype with a few counts. Its antigen is not identified. These data were likewise used in another study, on T cells of mothers and their children. In that study: The M1S primer of the second PCR added sample barcodes and 2-4 random nucleotides.

The gene calls are TRBV20-1 and TRBJ1-1; D call uncertain. The sequence was collected from a girl aged 2 to 9 in good health. The sequenced material came from blood. The CDR3 coding sequence is TGCAGTGCTAGGAGTGAGTTGAACACTGAAGCTTTCTTT. Protein: CSARSELNTEAFF.